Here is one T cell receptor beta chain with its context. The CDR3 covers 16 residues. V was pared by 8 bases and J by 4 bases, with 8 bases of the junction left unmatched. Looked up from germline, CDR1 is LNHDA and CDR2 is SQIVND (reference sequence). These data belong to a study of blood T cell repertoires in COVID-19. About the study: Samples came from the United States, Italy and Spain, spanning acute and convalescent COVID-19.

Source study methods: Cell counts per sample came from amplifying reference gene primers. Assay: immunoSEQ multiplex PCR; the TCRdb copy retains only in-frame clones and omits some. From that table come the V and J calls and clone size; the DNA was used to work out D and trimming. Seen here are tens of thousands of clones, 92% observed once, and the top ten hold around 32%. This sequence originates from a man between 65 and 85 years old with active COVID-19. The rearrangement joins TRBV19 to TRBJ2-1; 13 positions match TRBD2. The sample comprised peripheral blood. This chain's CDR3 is CASRTSLAGGYNEQFF. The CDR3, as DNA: TGTGCCAGTCGTACCTCACTAGCGGGAGGGTACAATGAGCAGTTCTTC.